The 12 T cell receptor beta chains below all came from one sample that was sequenced in a study of cytomegalovirus exposure and HLA in healthy donors. Vbeta (60) and Jbeta (13) primers were used in the PCR. Measured with immunoSEQ multiplex PCR; TCRdb has only the in-frame clones, and not every one. The sample has roughly 59,000 clones, approximately 64% seen once. Material for sequencing was PBMCs. The receptors were gathered from a man between 35 and 55 years old in good health and CMV-seropositive.

V is TRBV5-6 and J is TRBJ1-5; D perhaps matches TRBD1 (6 bases). Germline V gene sequence: CDR1 SGHDT, CDR2 YYEEEE. This CDR3 contains 14 residues. Deletions cut 2 bases from V and 2 bases from J, with 8 bases between. The CDR3 region is CASSLGGRNQPQHF. CDR3 in DNA: TGTGCCAGCAGCTTAGGGGGTCGCAATCAGCCCCAGCATTTT.

This clone was seen a single time. The chain couples TRBV6-1 to TRBJ2-7; TRBD2 agrees at 7 bases. The CDR3 contains 16 residues. Trimming took 1 base from V and 3 from J; bases not matched to a gene: 9. Germline V lookup: CDR1 MNHNS, CDR2 SASEGT. DNA for the CDR3: TGTGCCAGCAGTGAAGAAGTCTACGGGGGGTACTACGAGCAGTACTTC. It yields the protein CASSEEVYGGYYEQYF.

The chain joins TRBV5-6 to TRBJ2-5; 7 nucleotides align to TRBD2. CDR1 and CDR2 from the germline V gene are SGHDT and YYEEEE. Trimming removed 0 bases from V and 0 bases from J; junction bases left unmatched: 11. The CDR3 runs to 18 residues. This CDR3 reads CASSLVAGAAIDQETQYF. The CDR3 nucleotides read TGTGCCAGCAGCTTGGTCGCGGGAGCGGCGATCGACCAAGAGACCCAGTACTTC. The full variable domain, completed using reference TRBV5-6 and TRBJ2-5, is DAGVTQSPTHLIKTRGQQVTLRCSPKSGHDTVSWYQQALGQGPQFIFQYYEEEERQRGNFPDRFSGHQFPNYSSELNVNALLLGDSALYLCASSLVAGAAIDQETQYFGPGTRLLVL.

The chain carries TRBV4-1 and TRBJ1-3; tentative D call: TRBD1 (5 bases). This CDR3 contains 15 residues. Germline V lookup: CDR1 MGHRA, CDR2 YSYEKL. V lost 1 base and J lost 4, with 11 bases in between. CDR3 coding DNA: TGCGCCAGCAGCCAAGGGGGGGGGTACGGAAACACCATATATTTT. Encoded protein: CASSQGGGYGNTIYF.

As concerns this clone: At one end, the junction sequence differs from germline, possibly due to a read error. V gene TRBV11-3 combines with J gene TRBJ2-2; the D gene is possibly TRBD1 (6 bases). CDR1 and CDR2 (germline): SGHNT, YENEEA. The CDR3 is made up of 15 amino acids. CDR3 nucleotides: TGTGCCAGCAGCGCCCGAAGGGGGTGCCACCGGGGAGCTGTTTTT. Its protein is CASSARRGCHRGAVF.

The rearrangement links TRBV28 to TRBJ2-7; 7 positions match TRBD2. The V and J ends lost 8 bases and 0 bases, in that order; junction bases with no gene match: 1. This CDR3 contains 12 residues. Germline V gives CDR1 MDHEN, CDR2 SYDVKM. The CDR3 is CASGRGSYEQYF. As DNA, the CDR3 is TGTGCCAGCGGGAGGGGCTCCTACGAGCAGTACTTC.

V gene TRBV7-6 combines with J gene TRBJ2-2, with TRBD2 matching over 11 bases. CDR1 SGHVS and CDR2 FNYEAQ come from the germline V gene. V lost 4 bases, J lost 0 bases, and 10 bases stayed unmatched. CDR3 length: 19 residues. CDR3 sequence (DNA): TGTGCCAGCAGCTCTCCAAGACTAGCGGGGCCTCCGAACACCGGGGAGCTGTTTTTT. Amino acid sequence: CASSSPRLAGPPNTGELFF.

This chain connects TRBV2 to TRBJ2-6; 8 nucleotides match TRBD2. Germline-derived CDR1 and CDR2 are SNHLY and FYNNEI. The CDR3 covers 17 residues. The junction had 9 bases not matched to a gene; V was cut back by 8 bases and J by 0 bases. CDR3 DNA sequence: TGTGCCAGCGGGAGGCTAGCGGGTTCCTCTGGGGCCAACGTCCTGACTTTC. This gives the protein CASGRLAGSSGANVLTF. The variable domain in full, with the rest retrieved from reference TRBV2 and TRBJ2-6, is EPEVTQTPSHQVTQMGQEVILRCVPISNHLYFYWYRQILGQKVEFLVSFYNNEISEKSEIFDDQFSVERPDGSNFTLKIRSTKLEDSAMYFCASGRLAGSSGANVLTFGAGSRLTVL.

V gene TRBV29-1 combines with J gene TRBJ2-7; TRBD2 might be the D (6 bases). Trimming took 0 bases from V and 3 from J, leaving 9 bases between them. Germline V gene lookup returns CDR1 SQVTM and CDR2 ANQGSEA. CDR3 length: 13 residues. DNA for the CDR3: TGCAGCGTTGAAGAGCCGGGGGACTACGAGCAGTACTTC. Its protein product is CSVEEPGDYEQYF.

V and J are TRBV19 and TRBJ2-2, with 10 bases identical to TRBD1. Germline values: CDR1 LNHDA, CDR2 SQIVND (reference sequence). This CDR3 spans 15 amino acids. V was clipped by 8 bases and J by 7 bases; unmatched bases: 10. CDR3 DNA sequence: TGTGCCAGTCTACCGGACAGGGGGTTGAACGGGGAGCTGTTTTTT. This codes for CASLPDRGLNGELFF. Supplemented by reference TRBV19 and TRBJ2-2, the full variable domain reads DGGITQSPKYLFRKEGQNVTLSCEQNLNHDAMYWYRQDPGQGLRLIYYSQIVNDFQKGDIAEGYSVSREKKESFPLTVTSAQKNPTAFYLCASLPDRGLNGELFFGEGSRLTVL.

This clone was observed a handful of times. The chain joins TRBV7-8 to TRBJ2-2, with 9 bases identical to TRBD1. Germline CDR1 SGHVS, CDR2 FQNEAQ. Germline trimming cut 1 base from V and 6 bases from J; bases unmatched to any gene: 0. This CDR3 has 14 residues. This CDR3 is CASSLGTGAGELFF. CDR3 in DNA: TGTGCCAGCAGCTTAGGGACAGGGGCCGGGGAGCTGTTTTTT.

This chain joins TRBV11-3 and TRBJ2-5, with 8 bases that match TRBD2. Germline V gene sequence: CDR1 SGHNT, CDR2 YENEEA. This CDR3 is 15 amino acids long. V trimming: 2 bases; J trimming: 6 bases; junction bases outside the gene matches: 8. The chain's CDR3 is CASSLMFAGGQTQYF. The CDR3 DNA reads TGTGCCAGCAGCTTAATGTTTGCGGGAGGTCAGACCCAGTACTTC. The full variable domain, with the rest looked up from reference TRBV11-3 and TRBJ2-5, is EAGVVQSPRYKIIEKKQPVAFWCNPISGHNTLYWYLQNLGQGPELLIRYENEEAVDDSQLPKDRFSAERLKGVDSTLKIQPAELGDSAVYLCASSLMFAGGQTQYFGPGTRLLVL.